Shown below are 14 T cell receptor beta chains from a single sample sequenced in a study of blood T cell repertoires in COVID-19. Repertoires were generated with immunoSEQ multiplex PCR, while TCRdb's copy carries only in-frame clones and drops some. The sample carries about 240,000 clones, 87% recorded once. The sample taken for sequencing was peripheral blood. These receptors originate from a man aged 55-75 years who had recovered from COVID-19.

J is TRBJ1-1 and V is TRBV20-1; D ambiguous. Trimming took 5 bases from V and 9 from J, leaving 10 bases between them. The CDR3 covers 10 residues. CDR1 DFQATT and CDR2 SNEGSKA come from the germline V gene (reference sequence). The CDR3 spells CSALSVKAFF. CDR3 DNA sequence: TGCAGTGCTCTCTCAGTGAAAGCTTTCTTT.

V and J are TRBV4-2 and TRBJ2-3; TRBD1 is a possible D gene (6 bases). The germline V gene has CDR1 LGHNA and CDR2 YNFKEQ. This CDR3 has 15 residues. V gave up 4 bases and J gave up 3 bases, with 14 bases separating them. The CDR3 DNA is TGTGCCAGCAGCCGTAGTGAGGGGGTTACAGATACGCAGTATTTT. Translation gives CASSRSEGVTDTQYF.

This clone has just a few counts. The rearrangement uses TRBV11-2 and TRBJ2-2; D gene uncertain. Trimming shortened V by 4 bases and J by 0 bases, and 6 bases separated the two germline ends. Germline CDR1 reads SGHAT; CDR2 reads FQNNGV. This CDR3 is built from 14 residues. Written as DNA, the CDR3 is TGTGCCAGCAGCTCGTTCGCGAACACCGGGGAGCTGTTTTTT. Encoded protein: CASSSFANTGELFF.

The CDR3 DNA sequence: TGTGCCAGTAGTATAGGACAGGGGGAAGATACGCAGTATTTT. As protein: CASSIGQGEDTQYF. The chain recombines TRBV19 with TRBJ2-3; 9 bases align to TRBD1. CDR1 is LNHDA and CDR2 is SQIVND in the germline V gene (reference sequence). CDR3 length: 14 residues. V shed 1 base and J 5 bases; nucleotides not matched to a gene: 1.

This chain links TRBV5-1 with TRBJ2-3; 13 bases map to TRBD2. The CDR3 is 18 residues long. Germline V gives CDR1 SGHRS, CDR2 YFSETQ. V dropped 3 bases and J dropped 0; count of bases not matched to a gene: 7. For the CDR3, the DNA is TGCGCCAGCAGCTCTTTGACTAGCGGGGGGCCTAGCACAGATACGCAGTATTTT. Protein product: CASSSLTSGGPSTDTQYF.

This clone has a single count. J is TRBJ2-7 and V is TRBV6-1, with TRBD1 matching over 8 bases. The V gene's germline CDR1 is MNHNS and CDR2 SASEGT. The CDR3 has 14 amino acids. CDR3 nucleotide sequence: TGTGCCAGCACTGAAGGACAGGGAGTCTACGAGCAGTACGTC. This translates into CASTEGQGVYEQYV.

V usage is TRBV5-1 and J usage is TRBJ1-3; D is undetermined. The CDR3 has 16 amino acids. Trimming left V 4 bases short and J 1 base short, with 15 bases between. Germline-derived CDR1 and CDR2 are SGHRS and YFSETQ. CDR3 nucleotides: TGCGCCAGCAGCCCGGGTCCGCGCGGATCTGGAAACACCATATATTTT. Amino acid sequence: CASSPGPRGSGNTIYF.

The rearrangement joins TRBV20-1 to TRBJ2-1, with D unresolved. Germline lookup yields CDR1 DFQATT and CDR2 SNEGSKA (reference sequence). The CDR3 contains 10 residues. V gave up 7 bases and J gave up 10 bases, with 11 bases separating them. This CDR3 is CSVDGFEQFF. The CDR3 coding sequence is TGCAGTGTCGATGGCTTCGAGCAGTTCTTC.

The chain has TRBV11-2 and TRBJ2-5; 15 bases line up with TRBD2. The J segment lost 3 bases and the V segment lost 4 bases, leaving 6 bases of the junction unmatched. The CDR3 has 17 amino acids. Germline V gene data show CDR1 as SGHAT and CDR2 as FQNNGV. CDR3 loop: CASSSSGLAGGKETQYF. CDR3 DNA sequence: TGTGCCAGCAGCTCCTCGGGACTAGCGGGGGGAAAAGAGACCCAGTACTTC.

J is TRBJ2-7 and V is TRBV27; 7 bases align to TRBD1. Germline V gene sequence: CDR1 MNHEY, CDR2 SMNVEV (reference sequence). Trimming removed 0 bases from V and 5 bases from J; junction bases left unmatched: 1. CDR3 length: 13 residues. In nucleotides, the CDR3 is TGTGCCAGCAGTTTATCAGGGGGCAACGAGCAGTACTTC. It codes for CASSLSGGNEQYF.

The chain joins TRBV27 to TRBJ1-6, with D possibly TRBD1 on 5 matching bases. Trimming stripped 3 bases from V and 7 bases from J, with 19 bases between. Germline V gives CDR1 MNHEY, CDR2 SMNVEV (reference sequence). The CDR3 sequence is 17 residues long. The CDR3 DNA follows: TGTGCCAGCAGTTTGGGTTTGATGTGGACAAGGAATTCACCCCTCCACTTT. It yields the protein CASSLGLMWTRNSPLHF.

The chain has TRBV27 and TRBJ1-6, with D tentatively TRBD1 (5 bases). The CDR3 runs 16 residues. V was trimmed by 7 bases and J by 4 bases, leaving 17 bases between them. CDR1 MNHEY and CDR2 SMNVEV come from the germline V gene (reference sequence). CDR3 nucleotide sequence: TGTGCCAGCACTATGCGAACAGGCCGGTATAATTCACCCCTCCACTTT. It encodes CASTMRTGRYNSPLHF.

V is TRBV5-1 and J is TRBJ1-1; 7 nucleotides line up with TRBD1. Looked up from germline, CDR1 is SGHRS and CDR2 is YFSETQ. V lost 2 bases to trimming and J lost 1 base; unmatched junction nucleotides: 8. The CDR3 is made up of 16 amino acids. The CDR3 loop is CASSFVQGEWNTEAFF. CDR3 bases: TGCGCCAGCAGCTTCGTCCAGGGGGAATGGAACACTGAAGCTTTCTTT.

There are a few counts of this clone. This chain connects TRBV5-4 to TRBJ1-1; a possible D gene is TRBD1 (6 bases). The CDR3 has 14 amino acids. The germline V gene has CDR1 SGHNT and CDR2 YYREEE (reference sequence). V lost 4 bases, J lost 4 bases, and 14 bases lay in between. The CDR3 here is CASSPQGGSTEAFF. The CDR3 coding sequence is TGTGCCAGCAGCCCACAGGGTGGGAGCACTGAAGCTTTCTTT.